One and the same sample provided the 28 T cell receptor beta chains below, sequenced in a study of Graves' ophthalmopathy and Graves' hyperthyroidism. Amplified material comprised TCR beta CDR3 regions derived from RNA transcripts. Following a first-round RT-PCR that used HTBI primers, a second-round multiplex PCR was carried out. TCRdb used MiXCR to reprocess the multiplex PCR reads, holding one entry per CDR3 protein. The sample has hundreds of thousands of distinct CDR3 sequences, roughly 39% seen once. The sequencing sample was made of peripheral blood. All receptors come from an adult man with Graves' ophthalmopathy.

At least ten counts were recorded for this clonotype. This chain connects TRBV7-9 to TRBJ2-5; no reliable D call. The CDR3 consists of 13 residues. Germline V gene lookup returns CDR1 SEHNR and CDR2 FQNEAQ (reference sequence). The V gene lost 4 bases and the J gene lost 1 base, with 7 bases spanning the gap. The CDR3 bases are TGTGCCAGCAGCTCCCCAGTCCAAGAGACCCAGTACTTC. It specifies CASSSPVQETQYF. Full variable domain (outside the CDR3, taken from reference TRBV7-9 and TRBJ2-5): DTGVSQNPRHKITKRGQNVTFRCDPISEHNRLYWYRQTLGQGPEFLTYFQNEAQLEKSRLLSDRFSAERPKGSFSTLEIQRTEQGDSAMYLCASSSPVQETQYFGPGTRLLVL.

This clonotype has a single count. A read error may produce the germline difference seen at one junction end. The rearrangement links TRBV5-1 to TRBJ1-1; 9 bases are shared with TRBD1. This CDR3 spans 15 amino acids. CDR1 and CDR2 from the germline V gene are SGHRS and YFSETQ. CDR3 sequence: CASSRDRGMNIEAFF. The DNA of the CDR3 is TGCGCCAGCAGCCGTGACAGGGGGATGAACATTGAAGCTTTCTTT. Supplemented by reference TRBV5-1 and TRBJ1-1, the full variable domain reads KAGVTQTPRYLIKTRGQQVTLSCSPISGHRSVSWYQQTPGQGLQFLFEYFSETQRNKGNFPGRFSGRQFSNSRSEMNVSTLELGDSALYLCASSRDRGMNIEAFFGQGTRLTVV.

Comment on this clonotype: A much larger clone lies one base from this, so it may be a read error. The DNA for the CDR3 is TGTGCCAGTAGCGTGGGACACCAAGAGGCCCAGTACTTC. It specifies CASSVGHQEAQYF. J is TRBJ2-5 and V is TRBV19; TRBD1 is a possible D gene (6 bases). Germline assignment: CDR1 LNHDA and CDR2 SQIVND (reference sequence). The CDR3 is 13 residues long.

The chain couples TRBV4-1 to TRBJ2-5; D ambiguous. The CDR3 sequence is 18 residues long. Trimming pared 0 bases from V and 1 base from J, leaving 18 bases between. Germline loops: CDR1 MGHRA, CDR2 YSYEKL. In DNA, the CDR3 is TGCGCCAGCAGCCAAGAAATCGTCTTGTTGGGTAGCCAAGAGACCCAGTACTTC. Translating it yields CASSQEIVLLGSQETQYF.

The chain uses TRBV5-6 and TRBJ2-2, with D perhaps matching TRBD2 (6 bases). Germline CDR1 SGHDT, CDR2 YYEEEE. The length of the CDR3 is 16 residues. Trimming shortened V by 5 bases and J by 4 bases, and 18 bases separated the two germline ends. For the CDR3, the DNA is TGTGCCAGCAGTTTACCTACGGGACTCATCACCGGGGAGCTGTTTTTT. Protein product: CASSLPTGLITGELFF.

The rearrangement joins TRBV11-1 to TRBJ2-5; D tentatively fits TRBD1 or TRBD2 (5 bases each). The CDR3 length is 16 residues. V was clipped by 2 bases and J by 3 bases, with 16 bases between them. CDR1 and CDR2 (germline): SGHAT, FQDESV (reference sequence). CDR3 residues: CASSLPPGARKETQYF. The CDR3 DNA follows: TGTGCCAGCAGCTTACCTCCCGGGGCCCGAAAAGAGACCCAGTACTTC.

The chain combines TRBV7-2 with TRBJ2-2, with D perhaps matching TRBD2 (5 bases). The CDR3 sequence is 14 residues long. Germline V gives CDR1 SGHTA, CDR2 FQGNSA. V was shortened by 3 bases and J by 5 bases, with 10 bases between the two germline ends. The CDR3 DNA is TGTGCCAGCAGCTTTGGAGGCCAAACCGGGGAGCTGTTTTTT. This translates into CASSFGGQTGELFF.

The gene calls are TRBV5-6 and TRBJ1-1, with D unresolved. The CDR3 consists of 14 residues. The V gene's germline CDR1 is SGHDT and CDR2 YYEEEE. Trimming took 4 bases from V and 1 from J, leaving 11 bases between them. The CDR3 sequence is CASSRFETNTEAFF. CDR3 in DNA: TGTGCCAGCAGCCGCTTTGAGACGAACACTGAAGCTTTCTTT.

In its sample, this clonotype was seen many times. This sequence joins TRBV2 and TRBJ2-5; 7 bases line up with TRBD1. From germline, CDR1 is SNHLY and CDR2 FYNNEI. The CDR3 has 14 amino acids. With 3 bases clipped from V and 5 bases from J, the junction kept 6 bases outside the gene matches. CDR3 nucleotides: TGTGCCAGCAGTGACCAGGGGGTGGGGGAGACCCAGTACTTC. Its translation is CASSDQGVGETQYF.

This clonotype was counted many times. V gene TRBV7-2 combines with J gene TRBJ2-5, with 8 bases lining up with TRBD2. The trim removed 2 bases at V and 5 bases at J, leaving 10 bases unmatched. Germline V CDR1 and CDR2: SGHTA, FQGNSA. The CDR3 consists of 16 residues. Here the CDR3 reads CASSLRWTSIWETQYF. Written as DNA, the CDR3 is TGTGCCAGCAGCTTACGCTGGACTAGCATTTGGGAGACCCAGTACTTC.

This chain links TRBV10-3 with TRBJ2-2; 7 nucleotides align to TRBD2. CDR1 and CDR2 (germline): ENHRY, SYGVKD. This CDR3 contains 16 residues. V lost 10 bases and J lost 0; bases outside the gene matches: 11. As DNA, the CDR3 is TGTGCCAAACTAAGGCTGGGACTAACGAACACCGGGGAGCTGTTTTTT. It specifies CAKLRLGLTNTGELFF.

Many counts were recorded for this clonotype. V usage is TRBV7-3 and J usage is TRBJ1-1; D is ambiguous. V was clipped by 1 base and J by 4 bases, with 13 bases between them. Germline values: CDR1 SGHTA, CDR2 FQGTGA. This CDR3 region has 15 residues. The CDR3 loop is CASSLNPARGTEAFF. In DNA form, the CDR3 reads TGTGCCAGCAGCTTAAACCCGGCCCGGGGCACTGAAGCTTTCTTT.

The chain couples TRBV9 to TRBJ2-5; D is unresolved. Trimming took 0 bases from V and 5 from J, leaving 14 bases between them. CDR1 is SGDLS, CDR2 YYNGEE, per germline. This CDR3 is 15 amino acids long. Here the CDR3 DNA reads TGTGCCAGCAGCGTAGAGTTAGGATGGTGGGAGACCCAGTACTTC. Protein: CASSVELGWWETQYF.

This clonotype was detected only a few times. This chain uses TRBV2 with TRBJ2-2, with D possibly TRBD1 on 5 matching bases. Trimming took off 3 bases at V and 1 base at J, with 15 bases between the two ends. CDR3 length equals 17 residues. From germline, CDR1 is SNHLY and CDR2 FYNNEI. CDR3 sequence (DNA): TGTGCCAGCAGTGAGAAGCGTCAGGGTTTGAACACCGGGGAGCTGTTTTTT. This translates into CASSEKRQGLNTGELFF.

There are many counts of this clonotype. This chain joins TRBV2 and TRBJ1-1; D remains unclear. CDR1 and CDR2 (germline): SNHLY, FYNNEI. Trimming removed 6 bases from V and 1 base from J, with 9 bases in between. The CDR3 extends over 13 amino acids. Written as DNA, the CDR3 is TGTGCCAGCAGCGAAACAACGAACACTGAAGCTTTCTTT. Protein: CASSETTNTEAFF.

This clonotype was seen at least ten times. The CDR3 region is CASSERQENSPLHF. DNA for the CDR3: TGTGCCAGCAGTGAACGGCAGGAGAATTCACCCCTCCACTTT. The chain has TRBV6-5 and TRBJ1-6, with D uncertain. The CDR3 covers 14 residues. Deletions cut 5 bases from V and 7 bases from J, with 12 bases between. The germline V gene has CDR1 MNHEY and CDR2 SVGAGI.

This clonotype was picked up many times. This rearrangement joins TRBV7-7 to TRBJ1-4; D gene unclear. The CDR3 consists of 16 residues. Deletions cut 2 bases from V and 3 bases from J, with 13 bases between. The germline V gene encodes CDR1 SSHAT and CDR2 FNYEAQ (reference sequence). The CDR3 protein is CASSLISGSANEKLFF. The CDR3 bases are TGTGCCAGCAGCTTAATTTCGGGGTCTGCTAATGAAAAACTGTTTTTT.

This clonotype was recorded at least ten times. The J gene is TRBJ1-5, the V gene TRBV19; D is unresolved. Germline V gives CDR1 LNHDA, CDR2 SQIVND (reference sequence). The CDR3 runs to 14 residues. V was clipped by 2 bases and J by 0 bases, with 5 bases between them. CDR3 residues: CASSIRISNQPQHF. The DNA for the CDR3 is TGTGCCAGTAGTATAAGGATTAGCAATCAGCCCCAGCATTTT.

This clonotype was detected many times. The DNA of the CDR3 is TGTGCCAGCAGCCTCCGGGACAGGGAGAATTCACCCCTCCACTTT. This sequence encodes CASSLRDRENSPLHF. J is TRBJ1-6 and V is TRBV9; 9 bases align to TRBD1. The junction had 6 bases not matched to a gene; V was cut back by 4 bases and J by 7 bases. Germline V gene data show CDR1 as SGDLS and CDR2 as YYNGEE. This CDR3 is built from 15 residues.

This clonotype was detected ten times or more. V usage is TRBV7-2 and J usage is TRBJ1-6; possible D gene TRBD1, 6 bases. From germline, CDR1 is SGHTA and CDR2 FQGNSA. This CDR3 region has 16 residues. V gave up 5 bases and J gave up 10 bases, with 21 bases separating them. CDR3 DNA sequence: TGTGCCAGCAGCCCGCGTCAGGCACAGGGTGGCTCACCCCTCCACTTT. It encodes CASSPRQAQGGSPLHF.

The J gene is TRBJ2-7, the V gene TRBV19; 11 bases agree with TRBD1. There are 13 residues in the CDR3. CDR1 is LNHDA and CDR2 is SQIVND in the germline V gene (reference sequence). J lost 5 bases, V lost 6 bases, and 3 bases had no gene match. DNA for the CDR3: TGTGCCAGTAGGGACAGGGGGCGCGACGAGCAGTACTTC. Its protein is CASRDRGRDEQYF.

This clonotype was found many times. V and J are TRBV14 and TRBJ1-1, with 7 positions matching TRBD1. V lost 7 bases to trimming and J lost 7 bases; unmatched junction nucleotides: 9. Germline assignment: CDR1 SGHDN and CDR2 FVKESK. CDR3 length: 13 amino acids. The CDR3 reads CASTLAGGGEAFF. The CDR3 coding sequence is TGTGCCAGCACCTTGGCAGGGGGGGGTGAAGCTTTCTTT.

This clonotype came up many times. V and J are TRBV5-8 and TRBJ2-5; D might be TRBD1 or TRBD2, each matching 5 bases. Germline assignment: CDR1 SGHTS and CDR2 YDEGEE. The germline V and J ends were trimmed by 1 base and 5 bases, with 9 bases remaining between them. The CDR3 length is 13 residues. The CDR3 loop is CASSLIGAETQYF. Written as DNA, the CDR3 is TGTGCCAGCAGCTTGATCGGGGCGGAGACCCAGTACTTC.

The genes are TRBV7-9 and TRBJ2-5, with D perhaps matching TRBD1 or TRBD2 (5 bases each). Germline CDR1 and CDR2: SEHNR and FQNEAQ (reference sequence). The CDR3 loop spans 14 amino acids. Trimming shortened V by 1 base and J by 5 bases, and 11 bases separated the two germline ends. CDR3 sequence: CASSLVRGEETQYF. The CDR3 DNA reads TGTGCCAGCAGCTTAGTGAGGGGCGAGGAGACCCAGTACTTC.

This clonotype was observed a few times. The chain joins TRBV10-3 to TRBJ2-2; the D gene is possibly TRBD2 (6 bases). The CDR3 has 12 residues. The V end was cut by 10 bases, the J end by 6 bases, with 12 bases between. From germline, CDR1 is ENHRY and CDR2 SYGVKD. CDR3 region: CASGDRAGELFF. The CDR3 DNA reads as TGTGCCAGCGGGGACCGCGCCGGGGAGCTGTTTTTT.

V is TRBV7-9 and J is TRBJ2-2; D not resolved. Deletions cut 2 bases from V and 7 bases from J, with 8 bases between. CDR3 size: 13 residues. Per the germline V gene, CDR1 is SEHNR and CDR2 is FQNEAQ (reference sequence). DNA of the CDR3: TGTGCCAGCAGCTTATGGGCTGACGGGGAGCTGTTTTTT. This gives the protein CASSLWADGELFF.

This clonotype was seen many times. The chain is built from TRBV5-1 and TRBJ2-7; the D gene is possibly TRBD1 (5 bases). Deletions cut 7 bases from V and 1 base from J, with 12 bases between. The CDR3 loop spans 13 amino acids. Germline V gene lookup returns CDR1 SGHRS and CDR2 YFSETQ. CDR3 sequence: CASALTASYEQYF. CDR3 DNA sequence: TGCGCCAGCGCGCTGACAGCATCCTACGAGCAGTACTTC.

This clonotype has at least ten counts. J is TRBJ1-5 and V is TRBV10-3; 10 nucleotides agree with TRBD1. From germline, CDR1 is ENHRY and CDR2 SYGVKD. This CDR3 spans 14 amino acids. Unmatched junction bases numbered 3, after V lost 3 bases and J lost 7 bases. This CDR3 is CAISEGTGDQPQHF. DNA for the CDR3: TGTGCCATCAGTGAAGGGACAGGGGACCAGCCCCAGCATTTT.